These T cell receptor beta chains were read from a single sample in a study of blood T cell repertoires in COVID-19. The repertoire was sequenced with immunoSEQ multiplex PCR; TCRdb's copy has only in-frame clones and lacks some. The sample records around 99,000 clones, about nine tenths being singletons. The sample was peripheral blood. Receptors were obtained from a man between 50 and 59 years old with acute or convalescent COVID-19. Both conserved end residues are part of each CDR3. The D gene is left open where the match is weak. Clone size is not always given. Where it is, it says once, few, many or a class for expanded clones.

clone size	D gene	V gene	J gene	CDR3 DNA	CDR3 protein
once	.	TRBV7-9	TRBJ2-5	TGTGCCAGCAGCCGTAACGGTGCTTCGCAAGAGACCCAGTACTTC	CASSRNGASQETQYF
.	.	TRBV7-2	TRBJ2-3	TGTGCCAGCAGCGGCGGGACCAGGCCGTTTTCAGATACGCAGTATTTT	CASSGGTRPFSDTQYF
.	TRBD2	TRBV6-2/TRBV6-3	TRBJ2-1	TGTGCCAGCAGTTACGAAAAACTAGCGGGAGTGAATGAGCAGTTCTTC	CASSYEKLAGVNEQFF
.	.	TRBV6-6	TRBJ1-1	TGTGCCAGCAGCCTATTGGGCCTCAACACTGAAGCTTTCTTT	CASSLLGLNTEAFF
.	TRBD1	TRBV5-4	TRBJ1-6	TGTGCCAGCAGCTTGGCCGGGACAGAGTATTCACCCCTCCACTTT	CASSLAGTEYSPLHF
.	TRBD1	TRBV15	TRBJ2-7	TGTGCCACCAGCAGAGGACAGGGGGGGTACGAGCAGTACTTC	CATSRGQGGYEQYF
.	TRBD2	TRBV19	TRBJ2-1	TGTGCCAGTAGTACTCGATATAGCGGGAGGTCGAATGAGCAGTTCTTC	CASSTRYSGRSNEQFF
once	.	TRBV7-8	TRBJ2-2	TGTGCCAGCAGCTTATCGGGAGAAGGTACCGGGGAGCTGTTTTTT	CASSLSGEGTGELFF
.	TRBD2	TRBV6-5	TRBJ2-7	TGTGCCAGCAGTTTCCTAGCGGGAGCTCGCGAGCAGTACTTC	CASSFLAGAREQYF
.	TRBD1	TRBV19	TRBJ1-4	TGTGCCAGTAGTATCGGGACAGGGGGTCGAGCTAATGAAAAACTGTTTTTT	CASSIGTGGRANEKLFF
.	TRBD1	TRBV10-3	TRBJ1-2	TGTGCCATCAGTGACCCGGACAGGGTCTTTGGTGGCTACACCTTC	CAISDPDRVFGGYTF
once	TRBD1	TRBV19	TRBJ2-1	TGTGCCAGTAGTATGCGGGCCGGGACAGGAGACGATGAGCAGTTCTTC	CASSMRAGTGDDEQFF
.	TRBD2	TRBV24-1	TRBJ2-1	TGTGCCACCAGTGATTCCGTGGCTAGCGGGAGGGCCGAGCAGTTCTTC	CATSDSVASGRAEQFF
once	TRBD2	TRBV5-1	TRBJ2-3	TGCGCCAGCAGCTATGCGGGAGGGCCGGGAGATACGCAGTATTTT	CASSYAGGPGDTQYF
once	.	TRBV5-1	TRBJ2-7	TGCGCCAGCAGGATGGGACACGCCTACGAGCAGTACTTC	CASRMGHAYEQYF
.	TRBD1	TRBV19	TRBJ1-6	TGTGCCAGTAGTTCATTACGTGGGACAGGGAGTAATTCACCCCTCCACTTT	CASSSLRGTGSNSPLHF
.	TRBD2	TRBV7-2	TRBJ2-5	TGTGCCAGCAGGGGGGTGGCGGGAGGTCCCCAAGAGACCCAGTACTTC	CASRGVAGGPQETQYF
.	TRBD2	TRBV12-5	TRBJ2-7	TGTGCTAGTGGTCCCCACCCCCTAGCGGGAGTGTTGTACGAGCAGTACTTC	CASGPHPLAGVLYEQYF
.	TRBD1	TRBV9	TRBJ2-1	TGTGCCAGCAGCCGTACAGGGGGTTTGGTCAATGAGCAGTTCTTC	CASSRTGGLVNEQFF
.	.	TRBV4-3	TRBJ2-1	TGCGCCAGCAGCCAAGTCTCCGGGGTGGGCAGCCCTATTTCCCGTGAGCAGTTCTTC	CASSQVSGVGSPISREQFF
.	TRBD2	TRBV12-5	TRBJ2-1	TGTGCTAGTGGTTTGGTGGTAGCGGGTGTTTTGGGGACCTACAATGAGCAGTTCTTC	CASGLVVAGVLGTYNEQFF
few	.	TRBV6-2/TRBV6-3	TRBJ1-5	TGTGCCAGCAGTTACCTTCGGGGTGTGGGCAATCAGCCCCAGCATTTT	CASSYLRGVGNQPQHF
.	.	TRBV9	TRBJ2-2	TGTGCCAGCAGCGCCTATGGGCCGACCCGGACCGGGGAGCTGTTTTTT	CASSAYGPTRTGELFF
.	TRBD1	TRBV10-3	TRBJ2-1	TGTGCCATCAGGGACAGGGACTACAATGAGCAGTTCTTC	CAIRDRDYNEQFF
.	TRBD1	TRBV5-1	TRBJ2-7	TGCGCCAGCAGCTGGCTCTCCGGACAGGGGTACGAGCAGTACTTC	CASSWLSGQGYEQYF
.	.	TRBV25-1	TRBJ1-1	TGTGCCAGCAGAGGGGCCCCCCCAGCTGAAGCTTTCTTT	CASRGAPPAEAFF
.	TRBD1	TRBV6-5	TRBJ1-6	TGTGCCAGCAGTTCTTGGGGACAGAGTAATTCACCCCTCCACTTT	CASSSWGQSNSPLHF
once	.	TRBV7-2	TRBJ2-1	TGTGCCAGCAGCTTAGTTCCAGGCTACAATGAGCAGTTCTTC	CASSLVPGYNEQFF
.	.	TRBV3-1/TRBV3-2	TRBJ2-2	TGTGCCAGCAGCCAGGGGGCCGGCACCGGGGAGCTGTTTTTT	CASSQGAGTGELFF
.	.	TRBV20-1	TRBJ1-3	TGCAGTGCTAGTTGGGGAGACTCTGGAAACACCATATATTTT	CSASWGDSGNTIYF
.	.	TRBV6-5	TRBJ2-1	TGTGCCAGCAGGGCGAGCTGGAGCTCCTACAATGAGCAGTTCTTC	CASRASWSSYNEQFF
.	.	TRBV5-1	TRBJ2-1	TGCGCCAGCCGCGCGGCGGGACTTTACAATGAGCAGTTCTTC	CASRAAGLYNEQFF
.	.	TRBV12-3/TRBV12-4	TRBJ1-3	TGTGCCAGCAGTTTAGACCGGGGAAACACCATATATTTT	CASSLDRGNTIYF
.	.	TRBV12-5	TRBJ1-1	TGTGCTAGTGGTTTGCCACAGGGAGGGGACACTGAAGCTTTCTTT	CASGLPQGGDTEAFF
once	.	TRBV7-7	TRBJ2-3	TGTGCCAGCAGCCCGGGACTTTTCACAGATACGCAGTATTTT	CASSPGLFTDTQYF
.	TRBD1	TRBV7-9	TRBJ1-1	TGTGCCAGCAGCGCTCGACAGGGGTACACTGAAGCTTTCTTT	CASSARQGYTEAFF